The 15 T cell receptor beta chains presented below share a single source sample, sequenced in a study of T cells in women clearing cervical HPV infection listed by TCRdb under 2018. Libraries came from the immunoSEQ multiplex PCR assay. Drawn from immuneACCESS, this table holds only the in-frame rearrangements with V and J called that TCRdb kept. Clones are partly lost; checked studies trace under half to an unresolved V gene and leave the rest unexplained. In this sample's table one finds tens of thousands of clones. The ten largest account for approximately 6.8% of the sample. The specimen sequenced was blood buffy coat. These receptor sequences come from a woman aged 18 to 75 with a cervical HPV16 infection that either progressed to CIN3+ or cleared (not recorded which).

About this clone: The read terminates 3 residues ahead of where the CDR3 ends, so the germline J gene completes it. This chain connects TRBV7-9 to TRBJ1-1; perhaps TRBD1 as D (5 bases). CDR3 length: 15 residues. CDR1 is SEHNR, CDR2 FQNEAQ, per germline (reference sequence). Partial CDR3 DNA: TGTGCCAGCAGCGGGACTAGCCGGTACCAAGAGACA. Translation: CASSGTSRYQET. The whole CDR3 reads CASSGTSRYQETAFF.

To note about this clone: The read ends 3 residues shy of where the CDR3 ends; the end is completed using the germline J gene. This sequence joins TRBV6-1 and TRBJ1-6; the match to TRBD1 covers 7 bases. Germline V gene sequence: CDR1 MNHNS, CDR2 SASEGT. Trimming removed 0 bases from V and 6 bases from J; junction bases left unmatched: 14. The CDR3 is 19 amino acids. CDR3 in amino acids: CASSEAGSSGQSINSPLHF. The covered CDR3 bases are TGTGCCAGCAGTGAAGCTGGCTCCTCGGGACAGTCCATTAATTCACCC.

As for this clone: With the read ending 3 residues before the CDR3 end, the germline J gene is used to fill in that end. The J gene is TRBJ1-2, the V gene TRBV20-1; a possible D gene is TRBD1 (5 bases). V was pared by 5 bases and J by 4 bases, with 8 bases between. The CDR3 contains 11 residues. Germline CDR1 DFQATT, CDR2 SNEGSKA (reference sequence). This CDR3 is CSAATGYGYTF. The DNA read from the CDR3 is TGCAGTGCTGCTACAGGCTATGGC.

CDR3 region: CASSLGTGVTEAFF. CDR3 bases read: TGCGCCAGCAGCTTAGGGACAGGGGTCACTGAA. The chain couples TRBV5-1 to TRBJ1-1; 10 bases are a match to TRBD1. The CDR3 is cut off 3 residues early in the read; its end comes from the germline J gene. The germline V gene has CDR1 SGHRS and CDR2 YFSETQ. The trim removed 2 bases at V and 4 bases at J, leaving 2 bases unmatched. The CDR3 contains 14 residues.

Note on this clone: Sequence at one end of the junction differs from germline and may be a read error. The read comes to an end 3 residues before the CDR3 does, leaving the germline J gene to fill in the end. The V and J genes are TRBV7-7 and TRBJ2-5; TRBD2 is a possible D gene (6 bases). CDR1 and CDR2 from the germline V gene are SSHAT and FNYEAQ (reference sequence). This CDR3 spans 15 amino acids. The CDR3 DNA, read in part, is TGTGCTAGCAGCCCGCGACTAGACGGTGTGGAGACC. Translation: CASSPRLDGVET. The whole CDR3 protein reads CASSPRLDGVETQYF.

With regard to this clone: The read finishes 3 residues shy of the CDR3 end, and the germline J gene is used to complete it. The V gene is TRBV4-1, the J gene TRBJ1-4, with 7 bases that match TRBD1. The CDR3 covers 16 residues. The germline V gene encodes CDR1 MGHRA and CDR2 YSYEKL. The V segment lost 0 bases and the J segment 2 bases; nucleotides outside the gene matches: 3. The CDR3 DNA, read in part, is TGCGCCAGCAGCCAAGATAAGGGGGCCACTAATGAAAAA. It codes for CASSQDKGATNEK. In full, the CDR3 is CASSQDKGATNEKLFF.

On this clone: The read halts 3 residues ahead of the CDR3 end, with the missing end drawn from the germline J gene. The chain combines TRBV5-6 with TRBJ1-5; 7 bases map to TRBD1. Germline CDR1 and CDR2: SGHDT and YYEEEE. V lost 4 bases and J lost 0; bases outside the gene matches: 4. The CDR3 spans 15 residues. CDR3 protein: CASSRGQNSNQPQHF. The CDR3 bases that were read are TGTGCCAGCAGCCGGGGACAGAATAGCAATCAGCCC. Looking up the rest from reference TRBV5-6 and TRBJ1-5 gives the full variable domain: DAGVTQSPTHLIKTRGQQVTLRCSPKSGHDTVSWYQQALGQGPQFIFQYYEEEERQRGNFPDRFSGHQFPNYSSELNVNALLLGDSALYLCASSRGQNSNQPQHFGDGTRLSIL.

Comment on this clone: The sequenced fragment ends 3 residues before the CDR3 boundary, so the rest is inferred from the germline J gene. The chain uses TRBV5-1 and TRBJ1-5; D is unclear. CDR1 is SGHRS, CDR2 YFSETQ, per germline. V gave up 6 bases and J gave up 6 bases, with 13 bases separating them. CDR3 length: 13 amino acids. The CDR3 DNA, read in part, is TGCGCCAGCAATGATGGTGAGGGTCAGCCC. Encoded protein: CASNDGEGQP. In full, the CDR3 reads CASNDGEGQPQHF.

To note about this clone: The observed sequence ends 3 residues before the CDR3 terminus, with the missing tail filled in from the germline J gene. The chain employs TRBV12-3 or TRBV12-4 and TRBJ2-1; D is possibly TRBD2 (6 bases). V was cut by 9 bases and J by 8 bases, with 17 bases left in between. This CDR3 is 13 amino acids long. The covered CDR3 bases are TGTGCCAGTTTGCGGGGCCCCTCGGATGAG. It is translated as CASLRGPSDE. From start to end, the CDR3 is CASLRGPSDEQFF.

Concerning this clone: The CDR3 goes on 3 residues after the read ends, and that part is filled in from the germline J gene. V usage is TRBV7-2 and J usage is TRBJ1-2, with a possible D match to TRBD1 (5 bases). Germline values: CDR1 SGHTA, CDR2 FQGNSA. The CDR3 totals 14 residues. The DNA read from the CDR3 is TGTGCCAGCAGCTTAGCGGACACGACAGATACC. Translated: CASSLADTTDT. The complete CDR3 protein is CASSLADTTDTYTF.

In the case of this clone: Read coverage stops 3 residues before the CDR3 terminus; the germline J gene supplies the remainder. The rearrangement uses TRBV10-2 and TRBJ2-4, with TRBD1 matching 11 bases. Germline CDR1 is WSHSY and CDR2 is SAAADI. The CDR3 contains 18 residues. V was clipped by 2 bases and J by 2 bases; unmatched bases: 8. This CDR3 reads CASSERGQGGITKNIQYF. Incomplete CDR3 DNA: TGCGCCAGCAGTGAGCGGGGACAGGGGGGGATCACCAAAAACATT.

Points on this clone: The read halts 3 residues ahead of the CDR3 end, with the missing end drawn from the germline J gene. The chain combines TRBV18 with TRBJ1-1, with a tentative D call TRBD1 (5 bases). CDR1 is KGHSH and CDR2 is LQKENI in the germline V gene. This CDR3 region has 15 residues. The V end lost 2 bases, the J end lost 2 bases, and 12 bases lay between the germline ends. CDR3 sequence reads: CASSPARGLNTEAFF. The DNA read from the CDR3 is TGTGCCAGCTCACCAGCTAGGGGCCTTAACACTGAA.

About this clone itself: The read ends 3 residues early relative to the CDR3; the germline J gene fills the gap. V gene TRBV6-2 or TRBV6-3 combines with J gene TRBJ1-5; 7 positions agree with TRBD1. CDR1 is MNHEY and CDR2 is SVGEGT in the germline V gene. The CDR3 length is 15 residues. The sequenced CDR3 bases are TGTGCCAGCAGGAGGGACAGTGACCATTCTATTCCC. Its translation: CASRRDSDHSIP. The entire CDR3 is CASRRDSDHSIPQHF.

Notes on this clone: Sequencing ends 3 residues short of the CDR3 end; the germline J gene provides the rest. V gene TRBV29-1 combines with J gene TRBJ2-5, with 8 bases identical to TRBD1. The CDR3 is 14 residues long. Germline trimming cut 4 bases from V and 2 bases from J; bases unmatched to any gene: 6. Germline assignment: CDR1 SQVTM and CDR2 ANQGSEA. The CDR3 here is CSVGITGGQETQYF. The CDR3 DNA, read in part, is TGCAGCGTTGGCATTACAGGGGGACAAGAGACC.

About this clone: The missing CDR3 end, 3 residues past where the read stops, is filled in from the germline J gene. The chain joins TRBV5-1 to TRBJ2-1; 9 bases align to TRBD1. The CDR3 consists of 15 residues. The V gene end was trimmed by 3 bases and the J gene end by 7 bases; junction bases not matched to a gene: 8. CDR1 SGHRS and CDR2 YFSETQ come from the germline V gene. Partial CDR3 DNA: TGCGCCAGCAGCTCTATACCGGGACAGGGTAATGAG. It translates to CASSSIPGQGNE. The entire CDR3 is CASSSIPGQGNEQFF.